A few counts support the clone carrying this T cell receptor beta chain. TCRdb fed the RT-PCR reads into MiXCR, producing one record per CDR3 protein. The table lists roughly 960,000 distinct CDR3 sequences, around 17% of them singletons, with roughly 6% in the top ten. These data originate in a study of patients and donors after allogeneic stem cell transplantation. Germline V gene sequence: CDR1 MNHNS, CDR2 SASEGT. V was cut by 5 bases and J by 9 bases, with 22 bases left in between. The CDR3 runs to 16 residues. The receptor's source is a human donor who was either an allogeneic HSCT recipient or a stem cell or donor lymphocyte infusion donor (not recorded which). It is not recorded whose cells these are; they may come from a transplant donor. The V and J genes are TRBV6-1 and TRBJ1-4, with D maybe TRBD1 (6 bases). The sequencing input was blood, either unsorted or a sorted T cell fraction (not recorded which). CDR3 nucleotide sequence: TGTGCCAGCAGTCTTTCCAGCGGGACACCATCCCAAAAACTGTTTTTT. Translation gives CASSLSSGTPSQKLFF.